Each of the 2 T cell receptor beta chains below was sequenced from the same sample in a study of T cell changes during pregnancy in multiple sclerosis. Repertoires were generated with immunoSEQ multiplex PCR, while TCRdb's copy carries only in-frame clones and drops some. The data hold 50,000 to 75,000 clones, with 92% observed a single time. The material was peripheral blood, obtained in the third trimester of pregnancy. These receptor sequences come from a female donor in good health, enrolled as a control in a pregnancy study.

The V and J genes are TRBV19 and TRBJ1-3; possible D gene TRBD1, 5 bases. Germline assignment: CDR1 LNHDA and CDR2 SQIVND (reference sequence). The ends were cut back, 2 bases at V and 0 bases at J, with 14 bases in the middle. This CDR3 spans 17 amino acids. The CDR3 here is CASSIRTGERSGNTIYF. In nucleotides, the CDR3 is TGTGCCAGTAGTATACGCACAGGAGAACGCTCTGGAAACACCATATATTTT. The variable domain in full, with the rest retrieved from reference TRBV19 and TRBJ1-3, is DGGITQSPKYLFRKEGQNVTLSCEQNLNHDAMYWYRQDPGQGLRLIYYSQIVNDFQKGDIAEGYSVSREKKESFPLTVTSAQKNPTAFYLCASSIRTGERSGNTIYFGEGSWLTVV.

With respect to this clone: Additional DNA sequences in this sample encode the identical CDR3. The chain links TRBV25-1 to TRBJ2-7; no reliable D call. Germline V CDR1 and CDR2: MGHDK, SYGVNS. V was clipped by 3 bases and J by 2 bases, with 5 bases between them. This CDR3 is 12 amino acids long. DNA for the CDR3: TGTGCCAGCAGTGACCGAGCCTACGAGCAGTACTTC. This gives the protein CASSDRAYEQYF.